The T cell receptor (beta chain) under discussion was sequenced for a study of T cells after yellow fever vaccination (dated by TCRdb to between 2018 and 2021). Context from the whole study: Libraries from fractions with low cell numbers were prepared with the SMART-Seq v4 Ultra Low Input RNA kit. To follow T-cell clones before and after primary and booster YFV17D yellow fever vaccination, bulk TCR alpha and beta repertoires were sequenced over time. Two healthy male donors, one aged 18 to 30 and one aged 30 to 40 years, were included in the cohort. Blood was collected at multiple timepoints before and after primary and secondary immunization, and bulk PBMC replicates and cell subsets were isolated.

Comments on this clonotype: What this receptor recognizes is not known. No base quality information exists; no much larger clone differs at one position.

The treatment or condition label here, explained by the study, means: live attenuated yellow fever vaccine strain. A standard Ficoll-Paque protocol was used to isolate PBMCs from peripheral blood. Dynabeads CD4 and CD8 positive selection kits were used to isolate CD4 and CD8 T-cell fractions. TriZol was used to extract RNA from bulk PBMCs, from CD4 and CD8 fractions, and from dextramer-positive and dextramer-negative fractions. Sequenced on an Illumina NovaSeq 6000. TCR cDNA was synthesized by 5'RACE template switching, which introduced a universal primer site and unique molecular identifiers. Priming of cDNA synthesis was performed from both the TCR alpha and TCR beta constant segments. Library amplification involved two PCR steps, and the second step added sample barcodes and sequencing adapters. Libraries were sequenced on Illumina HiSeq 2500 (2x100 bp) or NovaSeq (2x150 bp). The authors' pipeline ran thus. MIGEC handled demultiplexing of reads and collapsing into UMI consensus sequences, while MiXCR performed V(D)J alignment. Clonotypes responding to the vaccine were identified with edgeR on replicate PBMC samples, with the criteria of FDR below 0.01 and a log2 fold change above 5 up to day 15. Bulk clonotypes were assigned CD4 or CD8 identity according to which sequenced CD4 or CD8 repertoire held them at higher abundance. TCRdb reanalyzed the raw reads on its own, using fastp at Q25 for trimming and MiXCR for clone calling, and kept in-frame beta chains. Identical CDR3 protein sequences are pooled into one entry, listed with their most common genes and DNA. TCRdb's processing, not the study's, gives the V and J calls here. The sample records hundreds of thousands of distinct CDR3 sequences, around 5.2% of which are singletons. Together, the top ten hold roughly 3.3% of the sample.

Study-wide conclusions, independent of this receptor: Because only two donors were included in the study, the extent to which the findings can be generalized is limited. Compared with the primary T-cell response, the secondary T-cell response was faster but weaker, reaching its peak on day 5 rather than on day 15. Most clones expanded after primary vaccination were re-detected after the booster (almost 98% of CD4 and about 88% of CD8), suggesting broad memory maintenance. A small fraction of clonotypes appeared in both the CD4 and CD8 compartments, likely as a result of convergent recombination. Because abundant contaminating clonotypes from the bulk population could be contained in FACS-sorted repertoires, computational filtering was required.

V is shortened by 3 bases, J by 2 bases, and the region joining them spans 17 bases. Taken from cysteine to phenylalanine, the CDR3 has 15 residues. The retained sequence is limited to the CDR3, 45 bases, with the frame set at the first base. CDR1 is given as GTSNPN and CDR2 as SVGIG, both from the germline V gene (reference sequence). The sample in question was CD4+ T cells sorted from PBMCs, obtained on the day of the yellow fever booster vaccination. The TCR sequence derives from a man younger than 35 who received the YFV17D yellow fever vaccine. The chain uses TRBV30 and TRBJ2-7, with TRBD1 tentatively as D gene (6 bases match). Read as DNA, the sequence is TGTGCCTGGAGGGCGAGGGGGATTGGCCCCTACGAGCAGTACTTC. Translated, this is CAWRARGIGPYEQYF.